This T cell receptor beta chain was observed in a study of radiotherapy plus CTLA-4 blockade in lung cancer. Study-level background: Objective responses were recorded in 15% to 20% of patients, with disease control recorded in approximately 34%. The study's findings and limits: Per reports, early blood T cell clone dynamics, plus interferon-beta, forecast response most strongly. Blood TCR clones of tumor origin expanded after radiotherapy plus ipilimumab.

The V and J ends lost 0 bases and 1 base respectively, with 12 bases between them. This CDR3 has 17 residues. CDR1 and CDR2 (germline): ENHRY, SYGVKD. A word on this clone: Its specificity is unknown.

Method: immunoSEQ multiplex PCR; TCRdb's copy keeps in-frame clones and lacks some. The repertoire holds 30,000 to 40,000 clones, with 85% as singletons. This clonotype originated in a human donor with non-small cell lung cancer who had stable disease on radiotherapy plus ipilimumab. The chain couples TRBV10-3 to TRBJ1-4, with D uncertain. The sample was peripheral blood, taken from a patient treated with radiotherapy plus ipilimumab. The DNA for the CDR3 is TGTGCCATCAGTGAGTCGATTCGGGAAGAAACTAATGAAAAACTGTTTTTT. Translated: CAISESIREETNEKLFF.